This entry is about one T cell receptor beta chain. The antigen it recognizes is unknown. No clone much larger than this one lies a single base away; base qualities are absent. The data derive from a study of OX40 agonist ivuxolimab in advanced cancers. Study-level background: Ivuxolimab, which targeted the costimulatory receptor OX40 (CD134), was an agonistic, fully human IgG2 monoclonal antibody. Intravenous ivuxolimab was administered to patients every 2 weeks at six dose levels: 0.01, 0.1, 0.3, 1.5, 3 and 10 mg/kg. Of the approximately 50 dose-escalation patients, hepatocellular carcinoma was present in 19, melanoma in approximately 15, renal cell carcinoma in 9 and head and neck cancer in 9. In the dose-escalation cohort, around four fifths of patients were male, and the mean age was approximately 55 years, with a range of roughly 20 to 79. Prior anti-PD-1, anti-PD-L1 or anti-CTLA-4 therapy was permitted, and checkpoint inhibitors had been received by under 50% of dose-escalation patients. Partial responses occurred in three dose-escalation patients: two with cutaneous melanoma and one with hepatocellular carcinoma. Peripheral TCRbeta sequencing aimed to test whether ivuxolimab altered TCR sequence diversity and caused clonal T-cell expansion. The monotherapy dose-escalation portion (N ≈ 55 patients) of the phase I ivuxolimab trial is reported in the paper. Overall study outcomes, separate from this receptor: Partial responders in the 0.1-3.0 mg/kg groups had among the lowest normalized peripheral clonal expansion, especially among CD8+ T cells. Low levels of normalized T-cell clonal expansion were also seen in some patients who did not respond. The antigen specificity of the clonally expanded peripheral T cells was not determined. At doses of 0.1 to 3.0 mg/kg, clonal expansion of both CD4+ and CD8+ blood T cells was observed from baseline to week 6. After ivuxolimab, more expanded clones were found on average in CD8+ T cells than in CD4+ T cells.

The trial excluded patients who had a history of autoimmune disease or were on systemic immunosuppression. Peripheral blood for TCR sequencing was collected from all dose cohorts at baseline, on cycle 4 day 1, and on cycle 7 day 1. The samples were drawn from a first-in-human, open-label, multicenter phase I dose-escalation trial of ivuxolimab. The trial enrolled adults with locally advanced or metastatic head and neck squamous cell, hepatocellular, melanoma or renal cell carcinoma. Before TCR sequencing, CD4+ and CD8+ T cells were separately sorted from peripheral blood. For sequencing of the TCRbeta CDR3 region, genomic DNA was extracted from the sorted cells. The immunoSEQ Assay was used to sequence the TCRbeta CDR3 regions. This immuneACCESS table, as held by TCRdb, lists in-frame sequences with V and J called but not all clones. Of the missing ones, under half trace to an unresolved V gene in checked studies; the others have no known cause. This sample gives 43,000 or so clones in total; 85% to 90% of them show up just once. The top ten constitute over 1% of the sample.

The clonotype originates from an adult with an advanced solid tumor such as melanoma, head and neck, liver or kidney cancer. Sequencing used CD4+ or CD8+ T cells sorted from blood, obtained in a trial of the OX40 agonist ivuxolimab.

CDR3 protein: CSVDSGTREAFF. The nucleotide sequence is TGCAGCGTTGATTCCGGGACACGTGAAGCTTTCTTT. The chain uses TRBV29-1 and TRBJ1-1; a tentative D match to TRBD1 spans 6 bases. CDR3 length: 12 amino acids, cysteine to phenylalanine. The CDR3 DNA has 36 bases and is translated from base 1. Sequences SQVTM (CDR1) and ANQGSEA (CDR2) are obtained from the germline V gene. V gives up 3 bases and J gives up 7 bases, and the segment between their germline ends measures 12 bases.